The clone carrying this T cell receptor beta chain appeared a single time. Its specificity is unknown. V was clipped by 4 bases and J by 5 bases; unmatched bases: 7. The CDR3 loop spans 14 amino acids. Germline V CDR1 and CDR2: SGHRS, YFSETQ. The data were taken from a study of cytomegalovirus exposure and HLA in healthy donors. At the level of the study: Among the 300 to 450 genotyped donors, around 81% were placed in the Caucasian-associated ancestry cluster.

Use of 60 Vbeta and 13 Jbeta primers characterized the PCR. Libraries were prepared by immunoSEQ multiplex PCR; TCRdb keeps only in-frame clonotypes and omits some of them. The table shows some 110,000 clones, with 81% occurring only once. Study-wide results and caveats: In a later analysis, TCR beta V- and J-gene trimming was associated with a missense DCLRE1C variant. TCR beta sequences reportedly predicted most subjects' HLA-A and HLA-B alleles accurately.

The receptor's source is a woman aged 25 to 39 in good health and CMV-seronegative. The specimen sequenced was PBMCs. This rearrangement joins TRBV5-1 to TRBJ2-7, with 9 bases fitting TRBD1. CDR3 loop: CASSAGQGVNEQYF. The CDR3 coding sequence is TGCGCCAGCAGCGCGGGACAGGGCGTCAACGAGCAGTACTTC.